The entry that follows covers one T cell receptor (beta chain) sequence. This clonotype has more than one count but fewer than ten. What antigen it recognizes has not been identified. No base qualities exist here, and no much larger clone lies one base off it. The entry originates in a study of Graves' ophthalmopathy and Graves' hyperthyroidism (dated by TCRdb to the late 2010s). Looking at the study overall: Stable hyperthyroidism was defined as no progression to ophthalmopathy within 18 months of follow-up. The study used signatures of the TCR beta repertoire to tell Graves' ophthalmopathy apart from Graves' hyperthyroidism and to predict which patients would progress to ophthalmopathy. In total, approximately 130 blood samples were TCR-sequenced: approximately 42 ophthalmopathy, some 75 hyperthyroidism and some 17 hyperthyroidism-to-ophthalmopathy patients. A discovery set of about a hundred patients (43 ophthalmopathy, about 55 stable hyperthyroidism) was enrolled to explore V-J signatures distinguishing ophthalmopathy from hyperthyroidism. An independent validation cohort comprised some 19 hyperthyroidism patients and over 15 patients who later progressed from hyperthyroidism to ophthalmopathy. In roughly 6 hyperthyroidism patients, T-cell repertoires of thyroid tissue and blood were compared. After sampling, hyperthyroidism patients received methimazole starting at 30 mg daily, and ophthalmopathy patients received high-dose intravenous methylprednisolone. The study at large found these results: In validation, the model predicted ophthalmopathy progression with less than 71% sensitivity and approximately 78% specificity; about a dozen predicted patients were CT-confirmed with GO in a median of approximately 6.5 months. The 13-signature model separated ophthalmopathy from stable hyperthyroidism with roughly 89% sensitivity and 81.08% specificity in cross-validation, and 80%/75% in the test set. Sample size was not statistically predetermined, and group allocation was not concealed from the investigators. Most of the expanded thyroid clonotypes with a frequency above 0.001 were also detected in blood, and it was suggested that the thyroid immune response may be reflected by blood repertoires.

Hyperthyroidism patients were newly diagnosed, were aged 18 to 65 years, and had a disease duration under 2 months. Patients with other autoimmune diseases, uncontrolled infections, pregnancy or lactation were excluded. Clinical symptoms, serum thyroxine, TRAb, thyroid ultrasound and orbital computed tomography formed the basis of the diagnosis. Total RNA was extracted using Trizol reagent, and RNA quality was checked on an Agilent 2100 Bioanalyzer. TCR beta CDR3 regions were amplified from RNA transcripts for repertoire sequencing. The first round was an RT-PCR using HTBI primers with the Qiagen OneStep RT-PCR kit, and this first round was followed by a second-round multiplex PCR, then size selection and purification. Sequencing of the libraries was carried out on an Illumina HiSeq2000 in paired-end mode with 100 bp reads. The paper's data handling went like this. SOAPnuke was used to process the reads, throwing out any read that had adapters, had uncalled bases, had a mean Phred below 15, or lacked an exact constant-primer or identifier match. COPE v1.2.5 was used to merge the high-quality paired reads. Clonotypes were defined as unique nucleotide sequences and were aligned to IMGT TRB V, D and J references using MiTCR v1.1. Only V-J combinations with frequency above 0.0001 were analysed, covering around 99% of repertoires. For each V-J combination, a TCR clonal expansion and chaos score was defined as the ratio of F50 clonal expansion to chaos observed in the TCRdist matrix. Welch's t-statistics and random forest were used to reduce the features to about a dozen V-J combinations, which were then used as input to a naive Bayes classifier. The Morisita-Horn index was used to measure how similar the thyroid and blood repertoires were. TCRdb ran its own pipeline on the public reads, namely fastp trimming at Q25 and MiXCR clone calling, and kept in-frame beta chains. Entries that share a CDR3 protein sequence are merged under the most common genes and DNA. The V and J calls and clone size are TCRdb's, not the authors'. For this sample there are around 1.1 million distinct CDR3 sequences; about two fifths appear just once. 11% of the sample rests with the top ten.

The receptor was derived from an adult man with Graves' hyperthyroidism. Sequenced material: peripheral blood or thyroid tissue (not recorded which).

The sequence in DNA is TGTGCCAGCAGCCTCCTCCAGGGGTATTCTAAGGACGAGCAGTACTTC. Its amino acids are CASSLLQGYSKDEQYF. The chain was built from TRBV14 and TRBJ2-7; 6 matching bases give a weak D call of TRBD1. CDR1 and CDR2 were assigned from the germline V gene as SGHDN and FVKESK. The CDR3 measures 16 amino acids from cysteine to phenylalanine. Only the CDR3 part of the read is kept: 48 bases, read in frame from the first base. Trimming removed 4 bases from V and 5 bases from J, leaving 21 bases between the germline ends.